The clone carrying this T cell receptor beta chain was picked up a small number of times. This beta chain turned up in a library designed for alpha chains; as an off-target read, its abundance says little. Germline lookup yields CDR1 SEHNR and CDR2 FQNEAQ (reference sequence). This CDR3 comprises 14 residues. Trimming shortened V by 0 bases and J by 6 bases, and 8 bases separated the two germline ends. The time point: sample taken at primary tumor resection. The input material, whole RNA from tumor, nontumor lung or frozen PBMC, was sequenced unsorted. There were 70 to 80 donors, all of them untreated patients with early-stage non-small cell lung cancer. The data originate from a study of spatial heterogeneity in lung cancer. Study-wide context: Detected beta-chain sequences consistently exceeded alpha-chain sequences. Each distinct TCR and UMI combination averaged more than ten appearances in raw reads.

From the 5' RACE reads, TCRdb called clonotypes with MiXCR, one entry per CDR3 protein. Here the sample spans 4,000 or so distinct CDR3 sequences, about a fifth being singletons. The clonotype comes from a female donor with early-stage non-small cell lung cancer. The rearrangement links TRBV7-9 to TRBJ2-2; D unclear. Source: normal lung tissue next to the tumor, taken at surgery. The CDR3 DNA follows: TGTGCCAGCAGCTTAGCCCCAGCGCCCGGGGAGCTGTTTTTT. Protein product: CASSLAPAPGELFF.